This T cell receptor (beta chain) was retrieved from a study of cytomegalovirus exposure and HLA in healthy donors. Overall study findings and caveats: Some V segments, TRBV6-2 and TRBV6-3 among them, were indistinguishable and were therefore excluded. Data from an earlier analysis indicated that most TCR beta V segments were productive either about 90% or about 30% of the time. A later analysis showed TCR association rates differing by HLA locus, peaking at DRB1 and lowest at HLA-C. Presence/absence analyses assumed roughly uniform sequencing depth across donors.

The PCR used 60 Vbeta and 13 Jbeta primers. Clones were sequenced by immunoSEQ multiplex PCR, and TCRdb holds only the in-frame ones, with some missing. The sample has 60,000 to 65,000 clones, approximately 82% seen once. A note on this clone: Its antigen is unidentified.

Trimming cost V 11 bases and J 7 bases; bases outside gene matches: 6. Per the germline V gene, CDR1 is SNHLY and CDR2 is FYNNEI. The CDR3 spans 13 residues. The origin of this receptor is a woman aged 40 to 49 in good health and CMV-seropositive. Input material: PBMCs. The chain uses TRBV2 and TRBJ2-1; 12 bases fit TRBD2. The CDR3 region has the DNA TGTGCCTCTTTCCTAGCGGGGGGGAATGAGCAGTTCTTC. Its protein is CASFLAGGNEQFF.